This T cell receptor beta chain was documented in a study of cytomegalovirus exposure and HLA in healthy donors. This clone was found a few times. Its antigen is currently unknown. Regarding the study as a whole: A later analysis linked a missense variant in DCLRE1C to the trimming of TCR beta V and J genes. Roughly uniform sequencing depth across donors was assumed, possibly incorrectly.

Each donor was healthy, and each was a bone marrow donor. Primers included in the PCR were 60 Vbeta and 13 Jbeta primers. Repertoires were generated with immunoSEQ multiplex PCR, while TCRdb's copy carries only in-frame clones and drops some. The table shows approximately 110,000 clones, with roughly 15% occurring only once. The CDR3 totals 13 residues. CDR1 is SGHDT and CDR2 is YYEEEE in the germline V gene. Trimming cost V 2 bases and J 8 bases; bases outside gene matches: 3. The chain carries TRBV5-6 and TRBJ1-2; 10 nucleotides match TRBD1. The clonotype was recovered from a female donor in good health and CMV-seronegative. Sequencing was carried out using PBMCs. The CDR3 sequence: CASSFDRGLGYTF. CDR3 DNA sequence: TGTGCCAGCAGCTTCGACAGGGGGCTCGGCTACACCTTC.